This TCR beta chain is drawn from a study of blood T cell repertoires in COVID-19. Adults between about 18 and 95 years of age took part from more than 20 US areas. Cohort allocation depended upon clinical history that participants reported. Assay: immunoSEQ multiplex PCR; the TCRdb copy retains only in-frame clones and omits some. The data show under 300,000 clones, 90% to 95% seen once. Germline loops: CDR1 SGHAT, CDR2 FQNNGV. J gave up 3 bases and V 0 bases, and 3 bases lay outside the gene matches. This CDR3 comprises 16 residues. The chain uses TRBV11-2 and TRBJ2-3; TRBD2 matches 10 bases. The clonotype was recovered from a human donor in a cohort exposed to, infected with or recovered from COVID-19 (not recorded which). The donor label of this sample is uncertain. Sequencing input: PBMCs or T cells enriched from blood (not recorded which). CDR3 sequence reads: CASSLEPSGGTDTQYF. CDR3 nucleotides: TGTGCCAGCAGCTTAGAGCCTAGCGGGGGAACAGATACGCAGTATTTT.